This TCR beta chain came from a study of beta chain features in type 1 diabetes. Study summary: There were 90 million to 110 million sorted cells examined across all samples. Study observations and caveats: Junctions at VDJ sites from type 1 diabetes patients had fewer insertions and more deletions. Across patients, naive, central memory and Treg TCRB repertoires exhibited apparently greater similarity than was observed across healthy donors. Significant though moderate, a shortening of TCRB CDR3s appeared in all four CD4+ subsets of Type 1 diabetes patients.

Cells sorted by CD45RO/CCR7/CD25/CD127/CD95/CD27 comprised CD4+ naive, central memory, regulatory and stem cell-like memory cells. About this clone: Antigen unknown.

CDR3 size: 13 residues. V was clipped by 1 base and J by 5 bases, with 6 bases between them. Germline CDR1 SGHAT, CDR2 FQNNGV. Expressed TCRB transcripts were sequenced after all isolated RNA was converted to cDNA. Assay used: immunoSEQ multiplex PCR; TCRdb lists only in-frame clones, some missing. Of some 15,000 clones in the sample, roughly 70% were seen once. Sequencing was done on a sample of stem cell memory CD4+ T cells from blood. V and J are TRBV11-2 and TRBJ1-5; D is unresolved. This receptor was taken from a man younger than 40 with type 1 diabetes. In DNA form, the CDR3 reads TGTGCCAGCAGCTTAGCCCGTGATCAGCCCCAGCATTTT. It is translated as CASSLARDQPQHF.